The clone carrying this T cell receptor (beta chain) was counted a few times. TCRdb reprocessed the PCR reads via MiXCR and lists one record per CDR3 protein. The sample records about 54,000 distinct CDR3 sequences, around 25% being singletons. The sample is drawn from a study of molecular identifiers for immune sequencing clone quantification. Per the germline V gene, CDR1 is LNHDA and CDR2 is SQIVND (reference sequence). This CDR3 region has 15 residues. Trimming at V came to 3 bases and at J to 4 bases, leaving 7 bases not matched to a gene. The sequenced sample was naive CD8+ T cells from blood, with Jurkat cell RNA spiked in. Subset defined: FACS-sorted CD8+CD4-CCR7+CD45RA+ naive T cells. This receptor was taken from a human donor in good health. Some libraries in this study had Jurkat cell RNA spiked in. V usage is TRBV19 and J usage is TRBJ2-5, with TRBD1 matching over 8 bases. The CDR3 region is CASSIGQGLLETQYF. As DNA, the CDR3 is TGTGCCAGTAGTATTGGACAGGGTCTTTTAGAGACCCAGTACTTC. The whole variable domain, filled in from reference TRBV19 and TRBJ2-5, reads DGGITQSPKYLFRKEGQNVTLSCEQNLNHDAMYWYRQDPGQGLRLIYYSQIVNDFQKGDIAEGYSVSREKKESFPLTVTSAQKNPTAFYLCASSIGQGLLETQYFGPGTRLLVL.